Given below is one TCR beta chain in context. This sample was taken from a study of blood T cell repertoires in COVID-19. Across the whole study: Collection of acute and convalescent COVID-19 samples took place in the United States, Italy and Spain.

Clones were sequenced by immunoSEQ multiplex PCR, and TCRdb holds only the in-frame ones, with some missing. The sample lists tens of thousands of clones, roughly nine tenths occurring once. The sequenced sample was peripheral blood. This clonotype was obtained from a human donor in a cohort sampled during active COVID-19.

In DNA form, the CDR3 reads TGCAGCGTTTCCCCGACAACAGGGGGCGGTGAAGCTTTCTTT. Protein product: CSVSPTTGGGEAFF. The chain carries TRBV29-1 and TRBJ1-1; 9 bases are shared with TRBD1. The CDR3 has 14 residues. Germline V lookup: CDR1 SQVTM, CDR2 ANQGSEA. After removal of 5 bases from V and 7 bases from J, the junction contained 11 bases not matched to a gene.